The present T cell receptor (beta chain) was sequenced within a study of CD8+CD57+ T cells in acquired aplastic anemia. Whole-study context: DNA recovered from sorted CD4+ and CD8+ cells had a mean of approximately 3 ug. Study findings and constraints: Patients had around 30 CD8+ CDR3 sequences in common with controls (the shared set).

TCR beta VDJ and CDR3 profiles were obtained from a genomic DNA template. From the reads, TCRdb called clonotypes with MiXCR, one entry per CDR3 protein. The profile shows hundreds of thousands of distinct CDR3 sequences, 65% to 80% of them singletons. Trimming took off 3 bases at V and 2 bases at J, with 17 bases between the two ends. The CDR3 length is 16 residues. CDR1 LNHNV and CDR2 YYDKDF come from the germline V gene (reference sequence). This clonotype has just a few counts. No antigen is known for it. The chain links TRBV15 to TRBJ2-7, with D tentatively TRBD1 (6 bases). The specimen sequenced was sorted CD4+, CD8+, or CD8+CD57+ T cells (not recorded which) from PBMCs. This clonotype was sampled from a human donor in good health, serving as a control. CDR3 in DNA: TGTGCCACCAGCAGTTACTACGGGACAACAACCTACGAGCAGTACTTC. It encodes CATSSYYGTTTYEQYF.